This T cell receptor (beta chain) was retrieved from a study of shared clonotypes between healthy human individuals. Study-wide background: Donors consisted of a couple of women and a few men between 18 and 49. Overall study results and limits: At large depth, rarefaction still showed sorted-subset sequencing to be incomplete. Generally, naive subsets (rather than memory subsets) showed larger estimated richness.

Note on this clone: Its antigen is unidentified.

As originally analysed: ImmunoSEQ output lacked quality scores and full-length reads, limiting matched filtering. Profiling relied on immunoSEQ multiplex PCR, and the TCRdb table lists in-frame clones only, not all of them. V and J calls and clone size are given by that table; D and trimming were obtained from the DNA. This sample has approximately 1,000,000 clones; roughly 77% occur once, and the top ten carry 0.7% to 0.95%. The source material was memory CD4+ T cells from PBMCs. Subset indicated: CD45RA-negative fraction. The sequence came from a man between 18 and 35 years old in good health. Some clones in this sample may be carry-over from other donors' samples.

CDR3 in amino acids: CASSLGPYQETQYF. The CDR3 region has the DNA TGTGCCAGCAGCTTGGGTCCGTACCAAGAGACCCAGTACTTC. The genes are TRBV7-9 and TRBJ2-5; no clear D. Germline values: CDR1 SEHNR, CDR2 FQNEAQ (reference sequence). The V end lost 3 bases, the J end lost 0 bases, and 8 bases lay between the germline ends. The CDR3 extends over 14 amino acids.